This note documents a single T cell receptor (beta chain) sequence. What it binds is not known. The sample is drawn from a study of T-cell reconstitution after alpha-beta-depleted transplantation in children. The CDR3 spans 13 residues. V dropped 1 base and J dropped 10 bases, with 8 bases sitting between them. CDR1 and CDR2 from the germline V gene are SEHNR and FQNEAQ (reference sequence). Unique molecular identifiers were used to barcode this TCRbeta library. TCRdb re-called the PCR reads with MiXCR, one entry per CDR3 protein. Of 550,000 to 800,000 distinct CDR3 sequences in the sample, roughly 14% are singletons; the top ten hold 0.75% to 0.85%. Whole-study results and caveats: The origin of high day-60 TCRbeta diversity in some patients lay in surviving recipient T cells and thymic progenitors. The main origin of T-cell counts and diversity one year after transplant was newly produced T cells.

J is TRBJ1-6 and V is TRBV7-9, with D hard to call. The sequenced sample was PBMCs, obtained before TCRalphabeta/CD19-depleted stem cell transplant. This TCR was sampled from a girl aged 2 to 9 with congenital amegakaryocytic thrombocytopenia, due to receive a stem cell transplant. This CDR3 reads CASSLGQDSPLHF. The CDR3 nucleotides are TGTGCCAGCAGCTTAGGCCAGGACTCACCCCTCCACTTT.